The rows below give T cell receptor beta chains drawn from one sample of a study of vaccination effects on CD4 cells after COVID-19. Antigens for these TCRs are unknown. TCRdb's table, derived via immunoSEQ multiplex PCR, lists solely in-frame clones and lacks some. Of tens of thousands of clones listed, under 85% were seen once; the top ten hold approximately 16%. The material was CD4+ T cells from PBMCs cultured with HCoV-OC43 spike peptides, obtained after COVID-19 vaccination. The receptors here all came from a human donor who received a COVID-19 vaccine. Both conserved end residues are part of each CDR3. A D gene is named only where the DNA matches it firmly. Rows give clone size only sometimes, using once, few, many, or a class for an expanded clone.

d_call	clone_size	v_call	j_call	cdr3_nt	cdr3_aa
.	few	TRBV19	TRBJ2-6	TGTGCCAGTAAACAGGACCACTCTGGGGCCAACGTCCTGACTTTC	CASKQDHSGANVLTF
.	.	TRBV15	TRBJ2-5	TGTGCCACCAGGGGTAGTTTAGAGACCCAGTACTTC	CATRGSLETQYF
TRBD2	.	TRBV6-1	TRBJ2-7	TGTGCCAGCAGTGACCCGGGAGGTAATACCGAGCAGTACTTC	CASSDPGGNTEQYF
.	.	TRBV3-1/TRBV3-2	TRBJ2-1	TGTGCCAGCAGCCTATACAGGGACAATGAGCAGTTCTTC	CASSLYRDNEQFF
TRBD1	.	TRBV29-1	TRBJ1-3	TGCAGCGTTGGTGGGACAGCAAGAAACACCATATATTTT	CSVGGTARNTIYF
TRBD1	.	TRBV30	TRBJ1-5	TGTGCCTGGAGTGTTTTACAGGGGGGTCAGCCCCAGCATTTT	CAWSVLQGGQPQHF
.	.	TRBV19	TRBJ2-3	TGTGCCAGTACCCCCCAGGTTTTGTGGGGTACGGGTACAGATACGCAGTATTTT	CASTPQVLWGTGTDTQYF
.	.	TRBV28	TRBJ2-7	TGTGCCAGCAGCTCGGCCCAGGGGACACGAACCTACGAGCAGTACTTC	CASSSAQGTRTYEQYF
.	.	TRBV7-9	TRBJ2-7	TGTGCCAGCAGTCCTCCGGGACGGGGCTACGAGCAGTACTTC	CASSPPGRGYEQYF
TRBD1	.	TRBV27	TRBJ2-7	TGTGCCAGCAGTTTAAGCGACAGGGGGCACTACGAGCAGTACTTC	CASSLSDRGHYEQYF
.	.	TRBV19	TRBJ1-2	TGTGCCAGTAGTACTCCTGATAGGCCCCCCGGGCAGACGGCTAACTATGGCTACACCTTC	CASSTPDRPPGQTANYGYTF
TRBD2	.	TRBV11-2	TRBJ2-1	TGTGCCAGCAGCTTACAAGCGGGAGTCGGGAATGAGCAGTTCTTC	CASSLQAGVGNEQFF
TRBD2	once	TRBV18	TRBJ2-1	TGTGCCAGCGCTCCGGGACTAGGCTCCTACAATGAGCAGTTCTTC	CASAPGLGSYNEQFF
.	once	TRBV30	TRBJ2-3	TGTGCCTGGAGTGTCAGGGTCGCTAGCACAGATACGCAGTATTTT	CAWSVRVASTDTQYF
.	.	TRBV10-2	TRBJ2-5	TGCGCCAGCAGTGAGGTGGCTCGCGAGACCCAGTACTTC	CASSEVARETQYF
.	.	TRBV4-1	TRBJ1-5	TGCGCCAGCAGCCAGGACGGATATAGCAATCAGCCCCAGCATTTT	CASSQDGYSNQPQHF
TRBD1	.	TRBV19	TRBJ2-2	TGTGCCAGTAGTACCGGGCGGACAGGGGGCTTTACCGGGGAGCTGTTTTTT	CASSTGRTGGFTGELFF
.	.	TRBV3-1/TRBV3-2	TRBJ1-5	TGTGCCAGCAGCCAAGATGGACAGAATAATCAGCCCCAGCATTTT	CASSQDGQNNQPQHF
TRBD2	.	TRBV2	TRBJ2-5	TGTGCCAGCAGTGCTCAACTAGCGGGGGGCCGAGAGACCCAGTACTTC	CASSAQLAGGRETQYF
TRBD2	.	TRBV4-1	TRBJ2-1	TGCGCCAGCAGCCAAAGTAAATTCGCCGGCGGGAGGGAGTACAATGAGCAGTTCTTC	CASSQSKFAGGREYNEQFF
TRBD1	.	TRBV28	TRBJ1-2	TGTGCCAGCAGTAACCTCCAGGGGGCAGGCTATGGCTACACCTTC	CASSNLQGAGYGYTF
.	.	TRBV28	TRBJ2-3	TGTGCCAGCAGACCCGGGACTAGCACAGATACGCAGTATTTT	CASRPGTSTDTQYF
.	.	TRBV15	TRBJ1-4	TGTGCCACCAGCAGAGATAAGGGGAATAATGAAAAACTGTTTTTT	CATSRDKGNNEKLFF
.	.	TRBV19	TRBJ2-4	TGTGCCAGCTCCATTGGGGTGATCGTCAAAAACATTCAGTACTTC	CASSIGVIVKNIQYF
.	.	TRBV30	TRBJ2-2	TGTGCCTGGAGCTGGGGCAGACTCCCCGGGGAGCTGTTTTTT	CAWSWGRLPGELFF
.	.	TRBV3-1/TRBV3-2	TRBJ2-3	TGTGCCAGCAGCCAAGATCGAGGGTCTAGCACAGATACGCAGTATTTT	CASSQDRGSSTDTQYF
TRBD1	.	TRBV5-4	TRBJ1-1	TGTGCCAGCAGACGGACAGGGGCCACTGAAGCTTTCTTT	CASRRTGATEAFF
.	.	TRBV6-5	TRBJ1-1	TGTGCCAGCAGACCCCAGGAGAACACTGAAGCTTTCTTT	CASRPQENTEAFF
TRBD2	few	TRBV11-3	TRBJ2-1	TGTGCCAGCAGCTTGCTAGCGGGGGCGTCCTACAATGAGCAGTTCTTC	CASSLLAGASYNEQFF
.	.	TRBV6-5	TRBJ2-7	TGTGCCAGCAGTTACGAGTTAGGTGCCTACGAGCAGTACTTC	CASSYELGAYEQYF
TRBD1	.	TRBV19	TRBJ1-1	TGTGCCAGTGCCCAGTGGGGGACAGGGCACACTGAAGCTTTCTTT	CASAQWGTGHTEAFF
TRBD1	.	TRBV19	TRBJ1-6	TGTGCCAGTAGTGCCAAGGGGGCGAGCTCCTATAATTCACCCCTCCACTTT	CASSAKGASSYNSPLHF
.	.	TRBV25-1	TRBJ1-2	TGTGCCAGCCAGACAGCCTATGGCTACACCTTC	CASQTAYGYTF